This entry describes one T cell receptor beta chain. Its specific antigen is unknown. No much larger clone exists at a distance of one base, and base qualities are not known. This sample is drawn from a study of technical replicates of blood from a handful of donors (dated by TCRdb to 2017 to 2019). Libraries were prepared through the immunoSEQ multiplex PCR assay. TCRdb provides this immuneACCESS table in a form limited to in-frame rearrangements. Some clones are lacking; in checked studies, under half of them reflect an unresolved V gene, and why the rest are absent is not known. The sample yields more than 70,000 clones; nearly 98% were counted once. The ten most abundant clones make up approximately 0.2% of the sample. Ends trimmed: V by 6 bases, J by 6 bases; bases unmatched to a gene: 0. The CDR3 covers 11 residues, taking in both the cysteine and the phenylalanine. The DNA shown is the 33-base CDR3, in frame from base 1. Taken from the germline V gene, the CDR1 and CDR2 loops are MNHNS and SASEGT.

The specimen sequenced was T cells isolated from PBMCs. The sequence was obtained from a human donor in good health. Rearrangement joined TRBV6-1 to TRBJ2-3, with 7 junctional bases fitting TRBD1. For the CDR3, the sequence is CASRDRDTQYF. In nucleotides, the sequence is TGTGCCAGCAGGGACAGGGATACGCAGTATTTT.